This T cell receptor beta chain was sequenced during a study of blood T cell repertoires in COVID-19. Study-wide context: Donors in the United States, Italy and Spain gave samples during acute or convalescent COVID-19. PBMCs, B-cell-depleted T cells, or T cells provided the cDNA or gDNA that made up the material.

Original analysis: Amplification of reference gene primers was used by the study to estimate nucleated cell counts. Produced via immunoSEQ multiplex PCR; TCRdb's table is partial and in-frame only. The D gene and trimming were derived from the DNA, and the V and J assignments and clone size from that table. The sample lists about 200,000 clones; around 89% were seen once. V lost 3 bases, J lost 3 bases, and 7 bases lay in between. The CDR3 covers 13 residues. The V gene's germline CDR1 is LNHDA and CDR2 SQIVND (reference sequence). The specimen was peripheral blood. The sequence derives from a human donor in a cohort sampled during active COVID-19. The chain employs TRBV19 and TRBJ2-3; D may be TRBD2 (5 bases). The CDR3 region is CASSMTGTDTQYF. The DNA for the CDR3 is TGTGCCAGTAGTATGACGGGGACAGATACGCAGTATTTT. Drawing the rest from reference TRBV19 and TRBJ2-3, the complete variable domain is DGGITQSPKYLFRKEGQNVTLSCEQNLNHDAMYWYRQDPGQGLRLIYYSQIVNDFQKGDIAEGYSVSREKKESFPLTVTSAQKNPTAFYLCASSMTGTDTQYFGPGTRLTVL.